This T cell receptor beta chain was captured by sequencing in a study of early T cells in non-severe SARS-CoV-2 infection. Whole-study context: Bulk RNA taken from unsorted whole blood was sequenced, leaving chains unpaired.

Individual cDNA molecules were tagged with unique molecular identifiers. Each CDR3 protein is one row after TCRdb ran MiXCR on the 5' RACE reads. The table lists roughly 34,000 distinct CDR3 sequences, over 6% of them singletons, with roughly an eighth in the top ten. The receptor was isolated from an adult who was a healthcare worker with PCR-confirmed SARS-CoV-2 infection or an uninfected control (not recorded which). Specimen: whole blood, collected at baseline.

DNA for the CDR3: TGTGCCATCATTACACAGGGGGAAGTCCCTGGGGCCAACGTCCTGACTTTC. Its translation is CAIITQGEVPGANVLTF. This chain links TRBV2 with TRBJ2-6; 8 bases agree with TRBD1. J gave up 2 bases and V 10 bases, and 13 bases lay outside the gene matches. This CDR3 contains 17 residues. The germline CDR1 and CDR2 sequences are SNHLY and FYNNEI.